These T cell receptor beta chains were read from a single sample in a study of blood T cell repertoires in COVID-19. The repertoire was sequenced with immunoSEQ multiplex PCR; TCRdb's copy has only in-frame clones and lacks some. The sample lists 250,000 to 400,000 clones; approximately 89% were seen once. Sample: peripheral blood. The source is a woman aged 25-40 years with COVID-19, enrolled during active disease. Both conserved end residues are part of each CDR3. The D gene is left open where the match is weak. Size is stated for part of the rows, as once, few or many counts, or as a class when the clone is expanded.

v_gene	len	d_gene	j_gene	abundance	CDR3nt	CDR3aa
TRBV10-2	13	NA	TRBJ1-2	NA	TGCGCCAGCAGTGAGTCCCGGCGGGAAGGCTACACCTTC	CASSESRREGYTF
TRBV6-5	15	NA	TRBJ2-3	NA	TGTGCCAGCAACACAGGGGCTGGGGGGACAGATACGCAGTATTTT	CASNTGAGGTDTQYF
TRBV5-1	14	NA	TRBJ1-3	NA	TGCGCCAGCAGTTCGACAGGCGCGGGAAACACCATATATTTT	CASSSTGAGNTIYF
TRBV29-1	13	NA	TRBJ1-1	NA	TGCAGCGTTGGTCCCGCAGGGAACACTGAAGCTTTCTTT	CSVGPAGNTEAFF
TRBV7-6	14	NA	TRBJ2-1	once	TGTGCCAGCAGCTTTAATCGCGGGTACAATGAGCAGTTCTTC	CASSFNRGYNEQFF
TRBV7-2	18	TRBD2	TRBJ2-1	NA	TGTGCCAGCAGCTTGGGACTAGCGGGACAGATTTCCTACAATGAGCAGTTCTTC	CASSLGLAGQISYNEQFF
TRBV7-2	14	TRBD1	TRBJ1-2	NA	TGTGCCAGCAGCTTAAATGGACAGGGGTTCGGCTACACCTTC	CASSLNGQGFGYTF
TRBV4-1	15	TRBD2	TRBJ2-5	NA	TGCGCCAGCAGGCACCGGGCTAGCGGATCGGAGACCCAGTACTTC	CASRHRASGSETQYF
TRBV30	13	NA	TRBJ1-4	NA	TGTGCCTGGAGCTTACAGGGATATGAAAAACTGTTTTTT	CAWSLQGYEKLFF
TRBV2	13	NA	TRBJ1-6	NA	TGTGCCAGCGAGTCACAGTATAATTCACCCCTCCACTTT	CASESQYNSPLHF
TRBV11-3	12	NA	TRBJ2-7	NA	TGTGCCAGCAGCTTGAGGCCCCCCGAGCAGTACTTC	CASSLRPPEQYF
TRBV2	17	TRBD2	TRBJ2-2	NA	TGTGCCAGCAGTGGAGGAGCGGGGGGGCCATCCACCGGGGAGCTGTTTTTT	CASSGGAGGPSTGELFF
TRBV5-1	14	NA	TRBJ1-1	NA	TGCGCCAGCAGCTTGGAATCTCCGAACACTGAAGCTTTCTTT	CASSLESPNTEAFF
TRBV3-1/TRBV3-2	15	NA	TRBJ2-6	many	TGTGCCAGCAGCCCCCCTAACTCTGGGGCCAACGTCCTGACTTTC	CASSPPNSGANVLTF
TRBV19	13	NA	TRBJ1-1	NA	TGTGCCACCTTCGGACAAAGGAACACTGAAGCTTTCTTT	CATFGQRNTEAFF
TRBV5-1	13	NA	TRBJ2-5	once	TGCGCCAGCAGCTTGGACAGGATGGAGACCCAGTACTTC	CASSLDRMETQYF
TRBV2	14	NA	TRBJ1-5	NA	TGTGCCAGCAGTCGGGGGGTGGGCAATCAGCCCCAGCATTTT	CASSRGVGNQPQHF
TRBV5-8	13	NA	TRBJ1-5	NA	TGTGCCAGCAGCTTGGCTACCAATCAGCCCCAGCATTTT	CASSLATNQPQHF
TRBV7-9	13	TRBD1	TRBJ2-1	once	TGTGCCAGCAGCTTCGCAGGGGGCTATGAGCAGTTCTTC	CASSFAGGYEQFF
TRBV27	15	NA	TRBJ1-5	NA	TGTGCCAGCAGTTTTCGGCAGGCCCCCAATCAGCCCCAGCATTTT	CASSFRQAPNQPQHF